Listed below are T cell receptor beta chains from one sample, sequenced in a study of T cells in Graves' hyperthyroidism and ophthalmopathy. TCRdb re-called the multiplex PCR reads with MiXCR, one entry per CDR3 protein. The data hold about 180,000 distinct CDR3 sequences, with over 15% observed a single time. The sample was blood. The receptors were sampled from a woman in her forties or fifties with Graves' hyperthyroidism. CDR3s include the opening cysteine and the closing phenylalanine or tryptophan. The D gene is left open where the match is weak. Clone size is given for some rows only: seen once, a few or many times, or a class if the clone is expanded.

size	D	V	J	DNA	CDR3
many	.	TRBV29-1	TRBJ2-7	TGCAGCGTTGCTGATTATGGGACTTCCGAGCAGTACTTC	CSVADYGTSEQYF
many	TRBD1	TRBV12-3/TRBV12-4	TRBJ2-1	TGTGCCAGCAGCAGTGGGACAGGTCGCTCCTACAATGAGCAGTTCTTC	CASSSGTGRSYNEQFF
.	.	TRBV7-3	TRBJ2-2	TGTGCCAGCAGACGGGACCGGACTTGGACTAAGAACACCGGGGAGCTGTTTTTT	CASRRDRTWTKNTGELFF
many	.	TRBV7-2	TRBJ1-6	TGTGCCAGCAGCCCGACAGTGTATAATTCACCCCTCCACTTT	CASSPTVYNSPLHF
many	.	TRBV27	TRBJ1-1	TGTGCCAGCAGTCCTATAACCTCCATGAACACTGAAGCTTTCTTT	CASSPITSMNTEAFF
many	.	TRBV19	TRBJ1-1	TGTGCCAGTAGTATCGCAGAAGACACTGAAGCTTTCTTT	CASSIAEDTEAFF
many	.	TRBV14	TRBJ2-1	TGTGCCAGCAGCTTGCCACCGCCGGTCAGCAATGAGCAGTTCTTC	CASSLPPPVSNEQFF
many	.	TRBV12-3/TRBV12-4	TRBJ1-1	TGTGCCAGCAGCCCAACCAGACAGGCCCCTGAAGCTTTCTTT	CASSPTRQAPEAFF
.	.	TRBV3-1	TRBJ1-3	TGTGCCAGCAGCCAAGACCCCTCAGGAAACACCATATATTTT	CASSQDPSGNTIYF
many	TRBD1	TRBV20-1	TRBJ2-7	TGCAGTGCTATAGGGGGCTCAAGCTCCTACGAGCAGTACTTC	CSAIGGSSSYEQYF
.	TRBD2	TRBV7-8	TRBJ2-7	TGTGCCAGCAGTATCGGGACTAGCGGTACCTCGGGGCAGTACTTC	CASSIGTSGTSGQYF
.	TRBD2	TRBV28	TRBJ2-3	TGTGCCAGCACCCAAGTTCCGGGGGGGCATACAGATACGCAGTATTTT	CASTQVPGGHTDTQYF
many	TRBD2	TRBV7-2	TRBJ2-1	TGTGCCAGCAGCTTAGTACTAGCGGGGGCCAATGAGCAGTTCTTC	CASSLVLAGANEQFF
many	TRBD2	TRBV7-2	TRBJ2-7	TGTGCCAGCAGCTTAGGGACTAGAGGTGCCTACGAGCAGTACTTC	CASSLGTRGAYEQYF
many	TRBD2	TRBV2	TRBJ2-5	TGTGCCAGCTGGACTAGCTCCCGAGGGGGCCAAGAGACCCAGTACTTC	CASWTSSRGGQETQYF
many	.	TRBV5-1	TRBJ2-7	TGCGCCAGCAGCGAGGGCTACACGTACGAGCAGTACTTC	CASSEGYTYEQYF
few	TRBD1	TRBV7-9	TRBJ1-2	TGTGCCAGCAGCCTAACAGGGGTAGTCACCTATGGCTACACCTTC	CASSLTGVVTYGYTF
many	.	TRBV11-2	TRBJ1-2	TGTGCCAGCAGCTTCTGGGGCCCACCATATGGCTACACCTTC	CASSFWGPPYGYTF
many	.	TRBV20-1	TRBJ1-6	TGCAGTGCTAGATCCGGGGCCTATAATTCACCCCTCCACTTT	CSARSGAYNSPLHF
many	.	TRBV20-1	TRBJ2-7	TGCAGTGCTAGAGGGGCCTACGAGCAGTACTTC	CSARGAYEQYF
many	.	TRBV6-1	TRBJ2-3	TGTGCCAGCAGTGCCCTACTACTAATAACCGCAGATACGCAGTATTTT	CASSALLLITADTQYF
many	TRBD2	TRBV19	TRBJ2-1	TGTGCCAGTAGTAGCCTCCTAGCGGGGGCTTACTATGAGCAGTTCTTC	CASSSLLAGAYYEQFF
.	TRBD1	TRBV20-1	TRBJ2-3	TGCAGTGCTCACCAAGTCCCGGGACAGGGGACGGGTGGAGATACGCAGTATTTT	CSAHQVPGQGTGGDTQYF
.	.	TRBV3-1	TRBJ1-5	TGTGCCAGCAGCCAAGACAGGCCGGTGGGCAATCAGCCCCAGCATTTT	CASSQDRPVGNQPQHF
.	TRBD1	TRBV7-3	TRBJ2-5	TGTGCCAGCAGCCCGCGGACAGGGGCGGGGACCCAGTACTTC	CASSPRTGAGTQYF
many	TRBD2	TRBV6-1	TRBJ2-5	TGTGCCAGCAGTACTAGCGGGGGGGCTGAGACCCAGTACTTC	CASSTSGGAETQYF
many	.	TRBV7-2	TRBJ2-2	TGTGCCAGCAGCTTAGACAGGGTCACCGGGGAGCTGTTTTTT	CASSLDRVTGELFF
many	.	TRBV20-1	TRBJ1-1	TGCAGTGCTAGAGATCGCGAACGGGGTGAAGCTTTCTTT	CSARDRERGEAFF
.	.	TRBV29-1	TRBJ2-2	TGCAGCGTCCAAGACGGCCCCGGGGAGCTGTTTTTT	CSVQDGPGELFF
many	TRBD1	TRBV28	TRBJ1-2	TGTGCCAGCAGTCGGACAGGGATCAGCTATGGCTACACCTTC	CASSRTGISYGYTF
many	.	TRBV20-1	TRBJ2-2	TGCAGTGCTTACGACAGGCCGGACACCGGGGAGCTGTTTTTT	CSAYDRPDTGELFF
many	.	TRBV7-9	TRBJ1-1	TGTGCCAGCAGCTTAAGGGAGTTTGGCACTGAAGCTTTCTTT	CASSLREFGTEAFF
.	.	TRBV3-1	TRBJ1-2	TGTGCCAGCAGCCCGGGAGTTATAAGGCTTGGCTACACCTTC	CASSPGVIRLGYTF
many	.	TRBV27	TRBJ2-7	TGTGCCAGCAGTCCCCGGGACGGAGGGCACGAGCAGTACTTC	CASSPRDGGHEQYF
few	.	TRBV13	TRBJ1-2	TGTGCCAGCACCACGGGACTGGGGTATGGCTACACCTTC	CASTTGLGYGYTF
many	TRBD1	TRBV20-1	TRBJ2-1	TGCAGTGCTAGAGCCCCGAGACAGGGTCGCTCCTACAATGAGCAGTTCTTC	CSARAPRQGRSYNEQFF